Sequencing of this T cell receptor beta chain was carried out in a study of radiotherapy plus CTLA-4 blockade in lung cancer. Across the study: Across the patients, objective responses occurred in about 19%, and disease control in 30% to 35%. Study-level findings and limits: Blood-borne expansion of tumor-derived TCR clones followed radiotherapy plus ipilimumab. The authors reported that early blood T cell clone dynamics, with interferon-beta, best predicted response.

Only in-frame clones appear in the TCRdb table, and some are missing; sequencing was by immunoSEQ multiplex PCR. The sample carries 30,000 to 35,000 clones, 70% recorded once. Focal radiation was given together with CTLA-4 blockade (ipilimumab) to patients with chemo-refractory metastatic non-small-cell lung cancer. This clone has only a few counts. What it binds is not known. The CDR3 has 15 residues. Germline-derived CDR1 and CDR2 are LNHDA and SQIVND (reference sequence). Trimming at V came to 1 base and at J to 4 bases, leaving 5 bases not matched to a gene. The chain couples TRBV19 to TRBJ1-1, with 8 positions matching TRBD1. This specimen was peripheral blood, taken from a patient treated with radiotherapy plus ipilimumab. The sequence was obtained from a human donor with non-small cell lung cancer who had stable disease on radiotherapy plus ipilimumab. The CDR3 here is CASSIGNGQGTEAFF. CDR3 bases: TGTGCCAGTAGTATAGGGAACGGACAGGGCACTGAAGCTTTCTTT.